This TCR beta chain derives from a study of blood T cell repertoires in COVID-19 (TCRdb year 2020). A note on the overall study: Samples from collaborators originated in the United States, Italy and Spain and spanned both the acute and convalescent phases of COVID-19. Where available, HLA class I and class II types were taken from metadata supplied by the sample provider and were not determined by assay-based typing. The sample metadata nearly always contained a de-identified subject ID, COVID-19 status, age in years and sex. The dataset comprised deeply sampled blood TCRbeta repertoires from subjects exposed to, actively infected with, or recovered from COVID-19. The samples were drawn from the first 160 participants of the ongoing ImmuneRACE study and from some 1,300 subjects provided by 6 global collaborators. The repertoires were released in a freely available public database intended as a resource for research on the immune response to SARS-CoV-2. The material from the prospective study consisted of cDNA or gDNA derived from T cells, B-cell-depleted T cells, or PBMCs. The full study reports these points: The quantity of clinical and demographic metadata differed by source and by participant and was supplied without curation.

From the cysteine through the phenylalanine, the CDR3 covers 13 amino acids. The retained sequence is limited to the CDR3, 39 bases, with the frame set at the first base. For CDR1 and CDR2, the germline V gene (reference sequence) lists LNHDA and SQIVND. Cut back by 5 bases and 4 bases, the V and J ends lie 11 bases apart. On this clone: Its antigen is still unknown. No clone much larger than this one lies a single base away; base qualities are absent.

The collaborating institutions used their own protocols to collect whole blood in K2EDTA tubes. For TCRbeta analysis, collaborators shipped samples as frozen whole blood, isolated PBMCs, or DNA extracted from either of those sample types. TCRbeta CDR3 regions were amplified from genomic DNA using the immunoSEQ Assay, a bias-controlled multiplex PCR. The authors' analysis ran thus. The number of nucleated cells in each sample was estimated by amplification of reference gene primers within the assay. To quantify the absolute abundance of each unique TCRbeta CDR3 rearrangement, sequence reads were collapsed and filtered. Productive Simpson clonality was computed per sample as the square root of Simpson's diversity index over productive rearrangements. Sourced from immuneACCESS, this table was stored by TCRdb with only in-frame sequences that have V and J called. A share of the clones is absent; for the studies checked, an unresolved V gene accounts for under half, and the remainder has no known explanation. V, J and clone size derive from that table, while D and trimming were established from the DNA sequence. The sample table shows roughly 80,000 clones, and 60% to 85% are seen once. The ten biggest clones cover 9.5% to 10% of the sample.

The rearranged chain carries TRBV19 and TRBJ1-2; the best D guess is TRBD1, with 5 bases matching. This clonotype originated in a human donor in a cohort sampled during active COVID-19. Sequencing was performed on peripheral blood. The CDR3 loop reads CASSPGPPYGYTF. Here is the DNA: TGTGCCAGTAGTCCAGGGCCGCCCTATGGCTACACCTTC.